This T cell receptor (beta chain) was captured by sequencing in a study of T cells in Graves' hyperthyroidism and ophthalmopathy. Study details: Peripheral blood was acquired at first diagnosis, ahead of any therapy whatsoever.

This clonotype was observed many times. Its antigen is as yet unknown. V was pared by 9 bases and J by 5 bases, with 11 bases between. This CDR3 is 12 amino acids long. Exclusion followed for patients with uncontrolled infection, other autoimmune disease, pregnancy or lactation. Over 9 ml of fresh peripheral blood supplied the PBMCs. Amplification targeted TCR beta CDR3 regions from RNA transcripts. HTBI primers were employed in a first-round RT-PCR of the TCR CDR3. TCRdb redid the calling of the multiplex PCR reads with MiXCR, one entry per CDR3 protein. The sample lists some 400,000 distinct CDR3 sequences; under 20% were seen once. Overall study findings and caveats: Ophthalmopathy was identified by the model a median about 6 months ahead of onset.

The origin of this receptor is a young woman with Graves' hyperthyroidism. This chain links TRBV12-3 or TRBV12-4 with TRBJ1-5, with D perhaps TRBD1 (6 bases). Sample: blood. The CDR3 here is CASSRGDQPQHF. In nucleotides, the CDR3 is TGTGCCAGTAGCAGGGGCGATCAGCCCCAGCATTTT.